This TCR beta chain was sequenced during a study of shared clonotypes between healthy human individuals. Points from the study as a whole: Clonotype sharing across a few donors was observed for roughly 5% of naive CD4 clonotypes.

The assay ran at deep level. Replicate PCRs from sorted subsets contained roughly 200 ng DNA, which is roughly 30,000 T cell genomes. Libraries were prepared by immunoSEQ multiplex PCR; TCRdb keeps only in-frame clonotypes and omits some of them. The sample includes roughly 2.6 million clones, over 85% seen only once; the top ten take around 0.14%. A split of CD4+ cells into CD45RA+ naive and CD45RA-negative memory subsets was performed. Comments on this clone: The antigen remains undetermined.

The material sequenced was naive CD4+ T cells sorted from blood. Noted subset: CD45RA+ positively selected. This sequence was found in a man younger than 35 in good health.

CDR3 in amino acids: CASSAGTPTAETQYF. The DNA of the CDR3 is TGTGCCAGCAGCGCCGGGACTCCCACGGCGGAGACCCAGTACTTC. The genes are TRBV9 and TRBJ2-5; weak D call: TRBD2 (6 bases). Germline V gene data show CDR1 as SGDLS and CDR2 as YYNGEE. V was clipped by 3 bases and J by 5 bases, with 17 bases between them. This CDR3 comprises 15 residues.